A single sample gave rise to the 31 T cell receptor beta chains below, sequenced in a study of blood T cell repertoires in COVID-19. Clones were read by immunoSEQ multiplex PCR, and TCRdb kept only the in-frame ones, dropping some. In the table there are roughly 70,000 clones, roughly nine tenths of which are singletons. The sample consisted of peripheral blood. These receptors all come from a middle-aged man with acute or convalescent COVID-19.

This clone was recorded only once. This chain links TRBV19 with TRBJ2-5; maybe TRBD2 (6 bases). Germline values: CDR1 LNHDA, CDR2 SQIVND (reference sequence). Trimming cost V 5 bases and J 8 bases, with 15 bases left between them. The CDR3 contains 13 residues. DNA for the CDR3: TGTGCCAGTAGTGACCCAGGGAGGAGAACCCAGTACTTC. Its protein product is CASSDPGRRTQYF.

The chain has TRBV6-6 and TRBJ2-4; TRBD2 is a possible D gene (6 bases). The CDR3 covers 13 residues. Germline V CDR1 and CDR2: MNHNY, SVGAGI (reference sequence). With 5 bases removed from V and 3 bases from J, the gap between germline ends came to 8 bases. CDR3 DNA: TGTGCCAGCAGTCCCGGGGGCAAAAACATTCAGTACTTC. Amino acids: CASSPGGKNIQYF.

As for this clone: One junction end disagrees with the germline gene, perhaps due to a read error. The V and J genes are TRBV29-1 and TRBJ1-2; D is unclear. The germline V gene encodes CDR1 SQVTM and CDR2 ANQGSEA. The CDR3 is 12 amino acids. Written as DNA, the CDR3 is TGCAGCGTTGAACTATACGACGAGGCACGGCTCTTC. It is translated as CSVELYDEARLF.

Comments on this clone: Other DNA variants within this sample encode the same CDR3. This CDR3 reads CASSLDRNTEAFF. The CDR3 DNA follows: TGTGCCAGCAGCTTGGACAGGAACACTGAAGCTTTCTTT. The chain links TRBV6-4 to TRBJ1-1, with TRBD1 as a possible D gene (6 bases). The CDR3 runs 13 residues. V was trimmed by 6 bases and J by 1 base, leaving 9 bases between them. Germline V lookup: CDR1 MRHNA, CDR2 SNTAGT.

This sequence joins TRBV19 and TRBJ2-5; possibly TRBD1 for D (5 bases). This CDR3 is 14 amino acids long. In germline, CDR1 is LNHDA, CDR2 SQIVND (reference sequence). V lost 2 bases and J lost 3, with 10 bases in between. The CDR3 DNA reads as TGTGCCAGTAGTATAAGGGCAGGGAAAGAGACCCAGTACTTC. It encodes CASSIRAGKETQYF.

The chain joins TRBV28 to TRBJ1-6; D uncertain. The CDR3 is 14 amino acids. Per germline, CDR1 MDHEN and CDR2 SYDVKM. V lost 9 bases to trimming and J lost 7 bases, with 16 bases between them. CDR3 residues: CASLPARRNSPLHF. The CDR3 DNA sequence: TGTGCCAGTCTACCTGCGAGGAGAAATTCACCCCTCCACTTT.

The chain uses TRBV7-3 and TRBJ1-1; no clear D gene. Germline V gives CDR1 SGHTA, CDR2 FQGTGA. The CDR3 loop spans 13 amino acids. Trimming cost V 4 bases and J 0 bases, with 6 bases left between them. The CDR3 loop is CASSSNMNTEAFF. CDR3 nucleotide sequence: TGTGCCAGCAGCTCAAACATGAACACTGAAGCTTTCTTT.

The chain recombines TRBV5-5 with TRBJ2-3, with D perhaps TRBD1 (6 bases). CDR1 SGHKS and CDR2 YYEKEE come from the germline V gene (reference sequence). With 2 bases removed from V and 14 bases from J, the gap between germline ends came to 18 bases. This CDR3 has 13 amino acids. The chain's CDR3 is CASSLVPPQQGYF. CDR3 DNA: TGTGCCAGCAGCTTAGTCCCGCCCCAACAGGGGTATTTT.

The chain recombines TRBV19 with TRBJ2-2; TRBD1 matches at 10 bases. With 5 bases clipped from V and 6 bases from J, the junction kept 9 bases outside the gene matches. Germline assignment: CDR1 LNHDA and CDR2 SQIVND (reference sequence). CDR3 length equals 16 residues. Here the CDR3 DNA reads TGTGCCAGTAGTCCTGGGACAGGGGAGATTCCCGGGGAGCTGTTTTTT. Translation gives CASSPGTGEIPGELFF.

V usage is TRBV2 and J usage is TRBJ1-1; D possibly corresponds to TRBD1 (5 bases). In germline, CDR1 is SNHLY, CDR2 FYNNEI. The CDR3 is 12 amino acids. V dropped 7 bases and J dropped 5 bases, with 11 bases sitting between them. This chain's CDR3 is CASNQGGTEAFF. The CDR3 DNA is TGTGCCAGCAATCAGGGTGGGACTGAAGCTTTCTTT.

Concerning this clone: Other DNA sequences in this specimen translate into the identical CDR3. The rearrangement links TRBV27 to TRBJ2-5, with a possible D match to TRBD1 (6 bases). The V end lost 5 bases, the J end lost 2 bases, and 12 bases lay between the germline ends. The CDR3 has 14 residues. Germline loops: CDR1 MNHEY, CDR2 SMNVEV (reference sequence). The DNA for the CDR3 is TGTGCCAGCAGTCCGGGACACTTGCAAGAGACCCAGTACTTC. It specifies CASSPGHLQETQYF.

This clone was found once. The CDR3 DNA reads as TGTGCCAGTATGGCCCAGGGAGGTGCCCAGCCCCAGCATTTT. Its protein is CASMAQGGAQPQHF. The rearrangement uses TRBV19 and TRBJ1-5; D might be TRBD1 (5 bases). This CDR3 has 14 residues. Germline V gives CDR1 LNHDA, CDR2 SQIVND (reference sequence). The germline V and J ends were trimmed by 7 bases and 7 bases, with 17 bases remaining between them.

This clone was observed a single time. CDR3 in amino acids: CASSDPQGGNQPQHF. The CDR3 nucleotides read TGTGCCAGCAGTGATCCCCAGGGGGGCAATCAGCCCCAGCATTTT. The chain couples TRBV6-1 to TRBJ1-5; 7 bases match TRBD1. Trimming cost V 3 bases and J 2 bases; bases outside gene matches: 4. This CDR3 has 15 residues. From germline, CDR1 is MNHNS and CDR2 SASEGT.

The chain recombines TRBV19 with TRBJ2-3; TRBD2 matches 8 bases. CDR3 length equals 19 residues. V was pared by 5 bases and J by 0 bases, with 16 bases of the junction left unmatched. Germline assignment: CDR1 LNHDA and CDR2 SQIVND (reference sequence). The DNA for the CDR3 is TGTGCCAGTAGTCTTAGGGGCGGCGGGGGGATTGACAGCACAGATACGCAGTATTTT. As protein: CASSLRGGGGIDSTDTQYF.

This clone has just one count. The chain recombines TRBV6-5 with TRBJ2-7; 9 bases are shared with TRBD2. The length of the CDR3 is 16 residues. V dropped 2 bases and J dropped 7; count of bases not matched to a gene: 12. Germline V CDR1 and CDR2: MNHEY, SVGAGI. The chain's CDR3 is CASSYRTSAPLGEQYF. The CDR3 coding sequence is TGTGCCAGCAGTTACCGGACTAGCGCCCCACTGGGTGAGCAGTACTTC.

The gene calls are TRBV7-9 and TRBJ1-4; possibly TRBD1 for D (5 bases). V was cut by 3 bases and J by 5 bases, with 10 bases left in between. The CDR3 loop spans 14 amino acids. CDR1 and CDR2 (germline): SEHNR, FQNEAQ (reference sequence). CDR3 DNA sequence: TGTGCCAGCAGCTTCCCCAGGGAAAATGAAAAACTGTTTTTT. Protein product: CASSFPRENEKLFF.

The rearrangement links TRBV24-1 to TRBJ2-7; D is ambiguous. Germline-derived CDR1 and CDR2 are KGHDR and SFDVKD. The CDR3 is made up of 14 amino acids. V dropped 3 bases and J dropped 2 bases, with 10 bases sitting between them. CDR3 nucleotides: TGTGCCACCAGTGATCCGAGACAACCCTACGAGCAGTACTTC. Translated: CATSDPRQPYEQYF.

The gene calls are TRBV27 and TRBJ2-7; 12 bases align to TRBD2. CDR1 is MNHEY and CDR2 is SMNVEV in the germline V gene (reference sequence). The CDR3 extends over 12 amino acids. In DNA, the CDR3 is TGTGCCAGCAGTTCTCTAGCGGGAGGGCCGTTCGTC. Translation gives CASSSLAGGPFV.

The CDR3 DNA sequence: TGTGCCAGCAGCTTGGCTAGCGGGGGATACCAAGAGACCCAGTACTTC. Its protein is CASSLASGGYQETQYF. This chain joins TRBV5-4 and TRBJ2-5, with 10 bases lining up with TRBD2. The J segment lost 0 bases and the V segment lost 0 bases, leaving 2 bases of the junction unmatched. This CDR3 comprises 16 residues. Germline lookup yields CDR1 SGHNT and CDR2 YYREEE (reference sequence).

The chain carries TRBV5-1 and TRBJ1-4, with 7 bases aligning to TRBD1. The length of the CDR3 is 14 residues. Per the germline V gene, CDR1 is SGHRS and CDR2 is YFSETQ. J lost 4 bases, V lost 6 bases, and 6 bases had no gene match. Here the CDR3 reads CASNPTGNNEKLFF. The CDR3 DNA reads TGCGCCAGCAACCCGACAGGGAATAATGAAAAACTGTTTTTT.

V and J are TRBV4-1 and TRBJ1-4; TRBD1 matches 8 bases. There are 15 residues in the CDR3. J was trimmed by 10 bases and V by 0 bases; bases with no gene match: 7. Germline-derived CDR1 and CDR2 are MGHRA and YSYEKL. The CDR3 is CASSQDNPGTGKLFF. Written as DNA, the CDR3 is TGCGCCAGCAGCCAAGATAATCCGGGGACAGGAAAACTGTTTTTT.

This sequence joins TRBV27 and TRBJ2-3; the D gene is possibly TRBD1 (6 bases). The V gene's germline CDR1 is MNHEY and CDR2 SMNVEV (reference sequence). The CDR3 spans 16 residues. V gave up 6 bases and J gave up 2 bases, with 18 bases separating them. The CDR3 region is CASSPRGSPPTDTQYF. CDR3 bases: TGTGCCAGCAGCCCCAGGGGATCTCCCCCCACAGATACGCAGTATTTT.

The chain couples TRBV9 to TRBJ1-2; 8 nucleotides line up with TRBD1. V lost 10 bases, J lost 14 bases, and 16 bases stayed unmatched. CDR3 length equals 12 residues. CDR1 is SGDLS, CDR2 YYNGEE, per germline. CDR3: CARGQGAVKKTF. CDR3 DNA: TGTGCCCGGGGGCAGGGGGCCGTTAAGAAGACCTTC.

This clone was picked up one time. The chain recombines TRBV19 with TRBJ2-4; unclear D gene. The CDR3 runs to 12 residues. The germline CDR1 and CDR2 sequences are LNHDA and SQIVND (reference sequence). Between the trimmed V and J ends, which lost 3 bases and 7 bases, there was a span of 7 bases. CDR3 nucleotide sequence: TGTGCCAGTAGTATCCCCAGGAACATTCAGTACTTC. This sequence encodes CASSIPRNIQYF.

This clone was seen once. The chain employs TRBV18 and TRBJ1-1, with 10 positions matching TRBD1. CDR3 size: 12 residues. V dropped 6 bases and J dropped 11; count of bases not matched to a gene: 6. Germline CDR1 reads KGHSH; CDR2 reads LQKENI. CDR3 nucleotides: TGTGCCAGCTCTGACAGGGGGCAGTATGCTTTCTTT. Protein: CASSDRGQYAFF.

The gene calls are TRBV7-2 and TRBJ2-2, with D perhaps matching TRBD2 (5 bases). There are 14 residues in the CDR3. V was trimmed by 1 base and J by 6 bases, leaving 9 bases between them. CDR1 and CDR2 (germline): SGHTA, FQGNSA. The CDR3, as DNA: TGTGCCAGCAGCTTAGATAAGAGGGCCGGGGAGCTGTTTTTT. It encodes CASSLDKRAGELFF. The full variable domain, in which reference TRBV7-2 and TRBJ2-2 provide the parts outside the CDR3, is GAGVSQSPSNKVTEKGKDVELRCDPISGHTALYWYRQSLGQGLEFLIYFQGNSAPDKSGLPSDRFSAERTGGSVSTLTIQRTQQEDSAVYLCASSLDKRAGELFFGEGSRLTVL.

In its sample, this clone was seen once. CDR3 nucleotides: TGTGCCAGCAGTTCGCCGACTAGCGGGAGGATTTACGAGCAGTACTTC. As protein: CASSSPTSGRIYEQYF. This chain links TRBV6-5 with TRBJ2-7; 13 nucleotides align to TRBD2. Germline V gene data show CDR1 as MNHEY and CDR2 as SVGAGI. The CDR3 runs 16 residues. Unmatched junction bases numbered 7, after V lost 4 bases and J lost 4 bases.

The chain couples TRBV2 to TRBJ1-2; TRBD1 is a possible D gene (5 bases). Germline-derived CDR1 and CDR2 are SNHLY and FYNNEI. The ends were cut back, 1 base at V and 8 bases at J, with 11 bases in the middle. This CDR3 spans 13 amino acids. CDR3 protein: CASSEVGAWGYTF. The CDR3 DNA sequence: TGTGCCAGCAGTGAAGTTGGGGCGTGGGGCTACACCTTC.

V usage is TRBV27 and J usage is TRBJ1-5; TRBD1 matches at 7 bases. V trimming: 6 bases; J trimming: 1 base; junction bases outside the gene matches: 3. Per the germline V gene, CDR1 is MNHEY and CDR2 is SMNVEV (reference sequence). The CDR3 is 14 amino acids. CDR3 sequence: CASRQGWSNQPQHF. For the CDR3, the DNA is TGTGCCAGCAGACAGGGGTGGAGCAATCAGCCCCAGCATTTT.

V and J are TRBV28 and TRBJ1-1; weak D call: TRBD1 (6 bases). Germline values: CDR1 MDHEN, CDR2 SYDVKM. V lost 3 bases to trimming and J lost 0 bases, with 11 bases between them. The length of the CDR3 is 15 residues. The CDR3 DNA is TGTGCCAGCAGTTTGAGGGGGGGACTGAACACTGAAGCTTTCTTT. It is translated as CASSLRGGLNTEAFF.

This rearrangement joins TRBV4-2 to TRBJ2-2; tentative D call: TRBD2 (6 bases). Germline V gives CDR1 LGHNA, CDR2 YNFKEQ. The CDR3 is 13 residues long. The V end was cut by 5 bases, the J end by 6 bases, with 10 bases between. The CDR3 nucleotides are TGTGCCAGCAGCACCGGGAGAGCCGGGGAGCTGTTTTTT. As protein: CASSTGRAGELFF.